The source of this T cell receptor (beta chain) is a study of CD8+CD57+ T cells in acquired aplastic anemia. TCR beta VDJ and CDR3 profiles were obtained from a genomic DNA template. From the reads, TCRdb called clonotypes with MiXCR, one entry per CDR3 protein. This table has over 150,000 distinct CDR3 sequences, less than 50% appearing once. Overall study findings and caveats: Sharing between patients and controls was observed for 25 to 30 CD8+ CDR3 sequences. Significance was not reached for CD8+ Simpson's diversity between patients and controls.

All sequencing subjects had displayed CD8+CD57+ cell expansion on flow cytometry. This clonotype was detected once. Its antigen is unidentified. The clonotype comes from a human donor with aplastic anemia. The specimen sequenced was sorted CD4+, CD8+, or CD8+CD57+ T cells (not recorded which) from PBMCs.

Here the CDR3 DNA reads TGTGCCACCAGTGATCCAACTAGCGGGAGGGGAGCAGATACGCAGTATTTT. Translation gives CATSDPTSGRGADTQYF. The rearrangement links TRBV24-1 to TRBJ2-3; 13 bases are shared with TRBD2. This CDR3 has 17 residues. V was pared by 3 bases and J by 4 bases, with 6 bases of the junction left unmatched. Per germline, CDR1 KGHDR and CDR2 SFDVKD.